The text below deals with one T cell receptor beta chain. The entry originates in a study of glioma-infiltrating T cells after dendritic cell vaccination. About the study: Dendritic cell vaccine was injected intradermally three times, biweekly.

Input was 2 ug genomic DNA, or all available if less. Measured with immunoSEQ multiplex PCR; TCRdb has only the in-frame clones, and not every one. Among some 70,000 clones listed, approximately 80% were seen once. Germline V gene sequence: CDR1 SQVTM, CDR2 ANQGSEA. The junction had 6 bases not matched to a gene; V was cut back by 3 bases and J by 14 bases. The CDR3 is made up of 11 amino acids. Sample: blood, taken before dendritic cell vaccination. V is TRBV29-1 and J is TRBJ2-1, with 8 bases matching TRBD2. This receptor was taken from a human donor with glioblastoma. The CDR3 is CSVDFLAGKFF. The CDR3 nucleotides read TGCAGCGTTGACTTCTTAGCGGGGAAGTTCTTC.